The following is a T cell receptor (beta chain) sequence with its context. This record comes from a study of blood T cell repertoires in COVID-19. From germline, CDR1 is MNHEY and CDR2 SVGAGI. CDR3 size: 15 residues. With 0 bases removed from V and 5 bases from J, the gap between germline ends came to 11 bases. As originally analysed: Estimation of nucleated cell counts relied on the amplification of reference gene primers. The table came from immunoSEQ multiplex PCR; TCRdb's copy has only in-frame clones and leaves some out. The V and J calls and clone size come from that table; D and trimming were worked out from the DNA. Of 150,000 to 200,000 clones in the sample, around four fifths were seen once.

Sequencing input: peripheral blood. The J gene is TRBJ2-1, the V gene TRBV6-5, with TRBD2 as a possible D gene (7 bases). The source is a human donor in a cohort sampled during active COVID-19. CDR3 in amino acids: CASSYSWEGDNEQFF. The CDR3 bases are TGTGCCAGCAGTTACTCGTGGGAGGGGGACAATGAGCAGTTCTTC.